This T cell receptor (beta chain) is drawn from a study of blood T cell repertoires in COVID-19. Study-level information: The United States, Italy and Spain supplied acute and convalescent COVID-19 samples.

Produced via immunoSEQ multiplex PCR; TCRdb's table is partial and in-frame only. This sample has fewer than 450,000 clones; roughly 87% occur once, and the top ten carry roughly 1%. There are 13 residues in the CDR3. Trimming removed 5 bases from V and 9 bases from J; junction bases left unmatched: 5. Per the germline V gene, CDR1 is LNHDA and CDR2 is SQIVND (reference sequence). This TCR was recovered from a woman younger than 45 who had recovered from COVID-19. The chain combines TRBV19 with TRBJ2-5, with 11 bases aligning to TRBD1. Material for sequencing was PBMCs or T cells enriched from blood (not recorded which). CDR3 nucleotides: TGTGCCAGTAGTGTGGGACAGGGGGAGGCCCAGTACTTC. It codes for CASSVGQGEAQYF.